The present TCR beta chain was sequenced within a study of tumor-infiltrating lymphocytes in localized non-small cell lung cancer. The overall study: Some samples were collected after neoadjuvant chemotherapy; smokers, never-smokers and several histologies were included. Study-level results: Different pieces of the same tissue were used for each assay.

As regards this clone: Its antigen is not identified.

Produced via immunoSEQ multiplex PCR; TCRdb's table is partial and in-frame only. Of about 9,600 clones detected, around four fifths appear once; the ten largest clones hold roughly 19%. The sample taken for sequencing was uninvolved lung tissue not adjacent to the tumor. This sequence originates from a human donor with non-small cell lung cancer.

The CDR3 coding sequence is TGTGCCAGCGGGGGGAGGGACTATGGCTACACCTTC. Its protein is CASGGRDYGYTF. The gene calls are TRBV9 and TRBJ1-2, with TRBD1 as a possible D gene (5 bases). V lost 7 bases to trimming and J lost 3 bases, with 10 bases between them. Germline CDR1 and CDR2: SGDLS and YYNGEE. This CDR3 has 12 amino acids. Full variable domain (remainder filled in from reference TRBV9 and TRBJ1-2): DSGVTQTPKHLITATGQRVTLRCSPRSGDLSVYWYQQSLDQGLQFLIQYYNGEERAKGNILERFSAQQFPDLHSELNLSSLELGDSALYFCASGGRDYGYTFGSGTRLTVV.